A selection of T cell receptor beta chains follows, all from one sample in a study of OX40 agonist ivuxolimab in advanced cancers. Clones were read by immunoSEQ multiplex PCR, and TCRdb kept only the in-frame ones, dropping some. The table includes 50,000 to 65,000 clones, 87% detected once. The input for sequencing was CD4+ or CD8+ T cells sorted from blood, taken in a trial of the OX40 agonist ivuxolimab. Receptor source: an adult with an advanced solid tumor such as melanoma, head and neck, liver or kidney cancer. The CDR3 runs from the conserved cysteine through the conserved F or W.

TRBV28	14	TRBJ2-7	CASSYTGSRDEQYF
TRBV27	13	TRBJ2-7	CASSRRTFYEQYF
TRBV7-2	15	TRBJ2-1	CASSSVPGSNNEQFF
TRBV5-1	15	TRBJ2-3	CASSLDAGLLDTQYF
TRBV7-9	12	TRBJ2-2	CASTPTIGTLFF
TRBV13	16	TRBJ2-3	CASSLGDSAGTDTQYF
TRBV2	14	TRBJ1-2	CASSPGPSNYGYTF
TRBV6-1	16	TRBJ2-3	CASSVSSGSGTDTQYF
TRBV10-3	14	TRBJ1-2	CAISAAGQNYGYTF
TRBV28	15	TRBJ1-3	CASRSGPEGGNTIYF
TRBV28	14	TRBJ2-7	CASSLRGNSYEQYF
TRBV10-3	15	TRBJ1-6	CAISESDRIDSPLHF